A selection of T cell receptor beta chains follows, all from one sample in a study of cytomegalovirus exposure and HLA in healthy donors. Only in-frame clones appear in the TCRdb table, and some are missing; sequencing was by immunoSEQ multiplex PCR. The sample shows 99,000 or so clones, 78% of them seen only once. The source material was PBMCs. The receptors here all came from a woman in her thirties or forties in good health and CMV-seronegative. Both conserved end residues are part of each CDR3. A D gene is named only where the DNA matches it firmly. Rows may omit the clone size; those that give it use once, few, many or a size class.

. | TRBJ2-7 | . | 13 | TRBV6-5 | CASSYSKGGEQYF | TGTGCCAGCAGTTACTCGAAAGGGGGCGAGCAGTACTTC
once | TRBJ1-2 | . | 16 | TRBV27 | CASSLDGARFGGGYTF | TGTGCCAGCAGTTTAGACGGCGCAAGATTCGGGGGTGGCTACACCTTC
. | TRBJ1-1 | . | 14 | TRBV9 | CASSPFYQATEAFF | TGTGCCAGCAGCCCTTTTTATCAGGCCACTGAAGCTTTCTTT
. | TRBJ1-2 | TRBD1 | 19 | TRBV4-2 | CASNQLFRDRGLPSDGYTF | TGTGCCAGCAATCAACTTTTCCGGGACAGGGGGTTACCCTCTGATGGCTACACCTTC
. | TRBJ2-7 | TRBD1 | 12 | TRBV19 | CASSATGDEQYF | TGTGCCAGTAGTGCTACAGGGGACGAGCAGTACTTC
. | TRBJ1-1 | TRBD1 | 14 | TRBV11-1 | CASRRTGGLSEAFF | TGTGCCAGCAGAAGGACAGGGGGCCTTTCTGAAGCTTTCTTT
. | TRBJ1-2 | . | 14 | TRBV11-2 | CASSFDLANYGYTF | TGTGCCAGCAGCTTCGATCTAGCTAACTATGGCTACACCTTC
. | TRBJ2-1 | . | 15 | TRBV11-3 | CASSLGAEQNNEQFF | TGTGCCAGCAGCTTAGGAGCGGAACAGAACAATGAGCAGTTCTTC
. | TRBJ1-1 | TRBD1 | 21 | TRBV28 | CASSSTDIGGRTGQRYTEAFF | TGTGCCAGCAGTAGCACCGACATAGGGGGACGGACAGGGCAGCGATACACTGAAGCTTTCTTT
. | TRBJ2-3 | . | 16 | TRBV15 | CATSTDSRCCTDTQYF | TGTGCCACCAGCACCGACAGTCGATGTTGCACAGATACGCAGTATTTT
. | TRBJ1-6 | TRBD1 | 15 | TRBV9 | CASSLHRDSNSPLHF | TGTGCCAGCAGCCTCCACCGGGACAGTAATTCACCCCTCCACTTT
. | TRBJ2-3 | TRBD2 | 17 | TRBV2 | CASSETTSGYSTDTQYF | TGTGCCAGCAGTGAAACCACTAGCGGGTATAGCACAGATACGCAGTATTTT
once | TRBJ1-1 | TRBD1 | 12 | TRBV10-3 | CAIRTGGTEAFF | TGTGCCATCAGGACAGGGGGGACTGAAGCTTTCTTT
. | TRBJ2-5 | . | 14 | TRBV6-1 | CASSEAGAEETQYF | TGTGCCAGCAGTGAAGCGGGGGCTGAAGAGACCCAGTACTTC
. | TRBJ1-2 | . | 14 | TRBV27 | CASSFSQAVDGYTF | TGTGCCAGCAGTTTTTCCCAGGCAGTCGATGGCTACACCTTC
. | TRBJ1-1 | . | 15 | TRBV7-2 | CASSISRQTNTEAFF | TGTGCCAGCAGCATCTCCCGACAGACGAACACTGAAGCTTTCTTT
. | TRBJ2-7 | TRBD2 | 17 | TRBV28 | CASSLRLAETLTYEQYF | TGTGCCAGCAGTTTAAGACTAGCGGAGACTCTGACCTACGAGCAGTACTTC
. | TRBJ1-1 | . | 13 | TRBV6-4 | CASSDGEGRAAFF | TGTGCCAGCAGTGACGGGGAGGGTCGGGCAGCTTTCTTT
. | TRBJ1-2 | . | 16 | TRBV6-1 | CASSEAWEGPGYGYTF | TGTGCCAGCAGTGAAGCATGGGAGGGGCCAGGCTATGGCTACACCTTC
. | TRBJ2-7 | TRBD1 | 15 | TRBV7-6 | CASSLSTGTHYEQYF | TGTGCCAGCAGCTTATCGACAGGGACCCACTACGAGCAGTACTTC
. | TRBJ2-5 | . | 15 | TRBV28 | CASSPYSRATITQYF | TGTGCCAGCAGTCCCTACTCCAGGGCGACAATAACCCAGTACTTC
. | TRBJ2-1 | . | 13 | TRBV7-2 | CASSLAVDNEQFF | TGTGCCAGCAGCTTAGCCGTTGACAATGAGCAGTTCTTC
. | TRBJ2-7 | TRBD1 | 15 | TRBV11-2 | CASSIGTVRGYEQYF | TGTGCCAGCAGCATCGGGACAGTTCGAGGCTACGAGCAGTACTTC
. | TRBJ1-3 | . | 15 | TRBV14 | CASSQVGSSGNTIYF | TGTGCCAGCAGCCAGGTGGGCAGCTCTGGAAACACCATATATTTT
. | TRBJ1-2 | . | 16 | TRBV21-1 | CASSKVTNRVIYGYTF | TGTGCCAGCAGCAAAGTTACGAACAGGGTCATCTATGGCTACACCTTC
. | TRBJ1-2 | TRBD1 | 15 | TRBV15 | CATSKGTGSSYGYTF | TGTGCCACCAGCAAGGGGACAGGGTCGAGCTATGGCTACACCTTC
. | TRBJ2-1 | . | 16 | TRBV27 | CASSLSPSSSTNEQFF | TGTGCCAGCAGTTTATCCCCTAGCTCATCCACCAATGAGCAGTTCTTC
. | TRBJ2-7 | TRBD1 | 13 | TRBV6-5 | CASSNNPQGQQYF | TGTGCCAGCAGCAACAACCCACAGGGGCAGCAGTACTTC
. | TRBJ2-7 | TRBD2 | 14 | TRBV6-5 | CASSGWRESYEQYF | TGTGCCAGTTCCGGGTGGCGGGAGTCCTACGAGCAGTACTTC
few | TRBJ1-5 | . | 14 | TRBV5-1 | CASSREGGNQPQHF | TGCGCCAGCAGCCGGGAGGGGGGCAATCAGCCCCAGCATTTT
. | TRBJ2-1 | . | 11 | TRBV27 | CASSRGNEQFF | TGTGCCAGCAGTAGGGGGAATGAGCAGTTCTTC
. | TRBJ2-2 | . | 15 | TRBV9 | CASSVDRAGTGELFF | TGTGCCAGCAGCGTAGACAGGGCAGGGACCGGGGAGCTGTTTTTT
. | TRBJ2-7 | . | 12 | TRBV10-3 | CAISEYSPEQYF | TGTGCCATCAGTGAGTATAGCCCCGAGCAGTACTTC
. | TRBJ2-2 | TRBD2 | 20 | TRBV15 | CATSRDRTSGRVAVIGELFF | TGTGCCACCAGCAGAGATCGAACTAGCGGGAGGGTCGCCGTTATCGGGGAGCTGTTTTTT
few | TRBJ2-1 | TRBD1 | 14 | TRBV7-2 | CASSSRQGSYSAFF | TGTGCCAGCAGCTCGAGACAGGGAAGCTATTCGGCGTTCTTC
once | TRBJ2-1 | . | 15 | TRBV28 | CASSSSGDSYNEQFF | TGTGCCAGCAGCTCGAGCGGCGACTCCTACAATGAGCAGTTCTTC
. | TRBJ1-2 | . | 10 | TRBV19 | CASRGEGYTF | TGTGCCAGTAGGGGAGAGGGCTACACCTTC
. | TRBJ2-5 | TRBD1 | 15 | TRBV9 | CASSVVAGGKETQYF | TGTGCCAGCAGCGTAGTAGCAGGGGGTAAAGAGACCCAGTACTTC
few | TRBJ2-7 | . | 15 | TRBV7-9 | CASSLGVGGSGEQYF | TGTGCCAGCAGCTTAGGAGTCGGGGGTTCTGGGGAGCAGTACTTC
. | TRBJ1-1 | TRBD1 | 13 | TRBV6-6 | CASSDRGSTEAFF | TGTGCCAGCAGCGACAGGGGCTCCACTGAAGCTTTCTTT
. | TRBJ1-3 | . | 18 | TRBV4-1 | CASTKWVIGGIAGNTIYF | TGCGCCAGCACAAAGTGGGTGATCGGGGGAATTGCGGGAAACACCATATATTTT
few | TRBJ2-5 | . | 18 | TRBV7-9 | CASSGGQKVLPYQETQYF | TGTGCCAGCAGCGGTGGCCAAAAAGTCCTCCCGTACCAAGAGACCCAGTACTTC
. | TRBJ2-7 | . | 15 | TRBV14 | CASSQDVGSAYEQYF | TGTGCCAGCAGCCAAGATGTGGGGAGCGCCTACGAGCAGTACTTC
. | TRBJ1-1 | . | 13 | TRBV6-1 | CASRSIGGTEAFF | TGTGCCAGCCGCTCGATCGGGGGCACTGAAGCTTTCTTT